Detailed here is one TCR beta chain. Clones were read by immunoSEQ multiplex PCR, and TCRdb kept only the in-frame ones, dropping some. Here the sample spans around 600,000 clones, 95% being singletons. CD45RO-negative CD8 cells positively selected for CCR7 made up the naive population, which excluded terminally differentiated effector memory CD45RA+ cells. The record originates from a study of shared clonotypes between healthy human individuals. Across the study: A donor's plate count was three for CD4 naive and three for CD4 memory; CD8 naive had two and CD8 memory one.

Sample: naive CD8+ T cells sorted from blood. The receptor's source is a woman under 40 in good health.

The CDR3 here is CASSLDSTLYGYTF. The CDR3, as DNA: TGTGCCAGCAGCCTGGACAGCACCCTCTATGGCTACACCTTC. The V and J genes are TRBV11-2 and TRBJ1-2; D perhaps matches TRBD1 (6 bases). V dropped 5 bases and J dropped 4 bases, with 14 bases sitting between them. Germline V CDR1 and CDR2: SGHAT, FQNNGV. The CDR3 has 14 residues. Combining the CDR3 with reference TRBV11-2 and TRBJ1-2 gives the whole variable domain EAGVAQSPRYKIIEKRQSVAFWCNPISGHATLYWYQQILGQGPKLLIQFQNNGVVDDSQLPKDRFSAERLKGVDSTLKIQPAKLEDSAVYLCASSLDSTLYGYTFGSGTRLTVV.